The rows below give T cell receptor beta chains drawn from one sample of a study of blood T cell repertoires in COVID-19. Data came from immunoSEQ multiplex PCR; TCRdb stores just in-frame clones and leaves some out. The sample has 300,000 or so clones; 80% to 95% are singletons. Input material: PBMCs or T cells enriched from blood (not recorded which). Receptor source: a young woman who had recovered from COVID-19. CDR3s include the opening cysteine and the closing phenylalanine or tryptophan. D genes are given only for firm matches.

d_gene: .; v_gene: TRBV19; j_gene: TRBJ1-6; CDR3nt: TGTGCCAGTCGCTTTGGAGGAGTAAATTCACCCCTCCACTTT; CDR3aa: CASRFGGVNSPLHF
d_gene: .; v_gene: TRBV5-4; j_gene: TRBJ2-7; CDR3nt: TGTGCCAGCAGATCGGACTACCAAGGAGCCTACGAGCAGTACTTC; CDR3aa: CASRSDYQGAYEQYF
d_gene: TRBD2; v_gene: TRBV6-6; j_gene: TRBJ2-7; CDR3nt: TGTGCCAGCACCCTCCAGCGGGAGGGCTCCTACGAGCAGTACTTC; CDR3aa: CASTLQREGSYEQYF
d_gene: TRBD1; v_gene: TRBV5-1; j_gene: TRBJ2-1; CDR3nt: TGCGCCAGCAGCTTGGGGGACAGGGAAGTGGTCAATGAGCAGTTCTTC; CDR3aa: CASSLGDREVVNEQFF
d_gene: .; v_gene: TRBV12-3/TRBV12-4; j_gene: TRBJ2-7; CDR3nt: TGTGCCAGCAGTTTTGGCGGATTCTACGAGCAGTACTTC; CDR3aa: CASSFGGFYEQYF
d_gene: TRBD1; v_gene: TRBV18; j_gene: TRBJ2-7; CDR3nt: TGTGCCAGCTCACCTTGGGACAGGGCCCCCTACGAGCAGTACTTC; CDR3aa: CASSPWDRAPYEQYF
d_gene: .; v_gene: TRBV3-1/TRBV3-2; j_gene: TRBJ1-2; CDR3nt: TGTGCCAGCAGCCCGGCGGGGCTGAGTGGTTATGGCTACACCTTC; CDR3aa: CASSPAGLSGYGYTF
d_gene: .; v_gene: TRBV28; j_gene: TRBJ2-1; CDR3nt: TGTGCCAGCACCAGGTCCTACAATGAGCAGTTCTTC; CDR3aa: CASTRSYNEQFF
d_gene: TRBD1; v_gene: TRBV7-2; j_gene: TRBJ2-7; CDR3nt: TGTGCCAGCAGCCGCGGGGACAGGAAAAAATACGAGCAGTACTTC; CDR3aa: CASSRGDRKKYEQYF
d_gene: TRBD1; v_gene: TRBV4-2; j_gene: TRBJ1-1; CDR3nt: TGTGCCAGCAGCCAGGAGGACAGGGCGGGAACTGAAGCTTTCTTT; CDR3aa: CASSQEDRAGTEAFF
d_gene: .; v_gene: TRBV3-1/TRBV3-2; j_gene: TRBJ2-3; CDR3nt: TGTGCCAGCAGCCAAGATTGGGACTGGGTGGGTACGCAGTATTTT; CDR3aa: CASSQDWDWVGTQYF
d_gene: TRBD2; v_gene: TRBV3-1/TRBV3-2; j_gene: TRBJ2-1; CDR3nt: TGTGCCAGCAGCTTCAGCGGGAGGGCCACTTACAATGAGCAGTTCTTC; CDR3aa: CASSFSGRATYNEQFF
d_gene: .; v_gene: TRBV10-1; j_gene: TRBJ2-7; CDR3nt: TGCGCCAGCAGTGGAGGCCCGAACCCCTACGAGCAGTACTTC; CDR3aa: CASSGGPNPYEQYF
d_gene: .; v_gene: TRBV9; j_gene: TRBJ2-2; CDR3nt: TGTGCCAGCAGCGCAGGGTATGAGCCAAACACCGGGGAGCTGTTTTTT; CDR3aa: CASSAGYEPNTGELFF
d_gene: TRBD2; v_gene: TRBV3-1/TRBV3-2; j_gene: TRBJ2-5; CDR3nt: TGTGCCAGCAGCCAAGTCAGAGCGGGAGGGCCCGAGACCCAGTACTTC; CDR3aa: CASSQVRAGGPETQYF
d_gene: .; v_gene: TRBV28; j_gene: TRBJ2-1; CDR3nt: TGTGCCAGCACGGGATACGGTGAGCAGTTCTTC; CDR3aa: CASTGYGEQFF
d_gene: .; v_gene: TRBV6-4; j_gene: TRBJ2-2; CDR3nt: TGTGCCAGCAGTGCGGGAGCGAACACCGGGGAGCTGTTTTTT; CDR3aa: CASSAGANTGELFF
d_gene: TRBD1; v_gene: TRBV5-1; j_gene: TRBJ2-3; CDR3nt: TGCGCCAGCAGCCCCACAGGGGGCCGGCCAGATACGCAGTATTTT; CDR3aa: CASSPTGGRPDTQYF
d_gene: TRBD2; v_gene: TRBV19; j_gene: TRBJ2-1; CDR3nt: TGTGCCAGTAGTGTCGGACTAGCGGGAGGCACAGGCTCCTACAATGAGCAGTTCTTC; CDR3aa: CASSVGLAGGTGSYNEQFF
d_gene: TRBD2; v_gene: TRBV7-6; j_gene: TRBJ2-3; CDR3nt: TGTGCCAGCAGCTTACTGGGAGCGGGAGAGGCAGATACGCAGTATTTT; CDR3aa: CASSLLGAGEADTQYF
d_gene: TRBD1; v_gene: TRBV5-1; j_gene: TRBJ2-7; CDR3nt: TGCGCCAGCAGTTCCCCGGGACAGAGTAGCTCCTACGAGCAGTACTTC; CDR3aa: CASSSPGQSSSYEQYF
d_gene: TRBD1; v_gene: TRBV4-3; j_gene: TRBJ1-3; CDR3nt: TGCGCCAGCAGCCAAGATACCGGGACAGGTGGAAACACCATATATTTT; CDR3aa: CASSQDTGTGGNTIYF